The 27 T cell receptor beta chains below all came from one sample that was sequenced in a study of blood T cells in healthy people across ages (dated by TCRdb to between 2015 and 2017). The library was obtained by 5' RACE. Sequencing instrument: Illumina HiSeq 2500. The second PCR ran for about 6 to 12 cycles and used a J-beta primer mix along with a sample-barcoded 5' primer. TCRdb handled the public reads itself, with Q25 trimming in fastp and clone calling in MiXCR, and kept productive beta chains. One record per CDR3 amino acid sequence lists the most common genes and DNA. Here the sample has about 1,500,000 distinct CDR3 sequences; 25% to 30% occur a single time. The top ten hold less than 9.5% of the sample. Material: blood. These receptors were obtained from a woman aged 25 to 39 in good health.

The chain carries TRBV3-1 and TRBJ2-7; TRBD1 matches at 7 bases. The V and J ends lost 1 base and 8 bases, in that order; junction bases with no gene match: 5. Looked up from germline, CDR1 is LGHDT and CDR2 is YNNKEL (reference sequence). The CDR3 is made up of 13 amino acids. In DNA, the CDR3 is TGTGCCAGCAGCCAAGTCCCAGGGGGAAAGCAGTACTTC. Its protein is CASSQVPGGKQYF.

This clonotype was picked up a small number of times. The chain uses TRBV7-9 and TRBJ1-2, with 10 bases identical to TRBD1. The CDR3 totals 14 residues. The germline V gene has CDR1 SEHNR and CDR2 FQNEAQ (reference sequence). The ends lost 5 bases at V and 3 bases at J; junction bases unmatched: 3. CDR3 sequence reads: CASSRDRGHYGYTF. CDR3 coding DNA: TGTGCCAGCAGCCGGGACAGGGGACACTATGGCTACACCTTC.

In this sample, this clonotype turned up a few times. The V gene is TRBV6-1, the J gene TRBJ1-2; a weak D match, TRBD1 (5 bases). Trimming pared 4 bases from V and 0 bases from J, leaving 18 bases between. Germline V gene sequence: CDR1 MNHNS, CDR2 SASEGT. The CDR3 is 17 residues long. The CDR3 sequence: CASSVGRGALANYGYTF. The CDR3, as DNA: TGTGCCAGCAGTGTGGGGCGTGGGGCCCTAGCTAACTATGGCTACACCTTC.

Only a few counts were recorded for this clonotype. The gene calls are TRBV28 and TRBJ2-6, with D possibly matching TRBD2 (6 bases). Trimming stripped 8 bases from V and 4 bases from J, with 12 bases between. CDR1 and CDR2 (germline): MDHEN, SYDVKM. The CDR3 totals 14 residues. The CDR3 DNA reads as TGTGCCAGCCTTACGGCGGGGGGGGCCAACGTCCTGACTTTC. It yields the protein CASLTAGGANVLTF.

Points on this clonotype: Compared with germline, one end of the junction differs, possibly owing to a read error. V is TRBV18 and J is TRBJ2-7, with D tentatively TRBD1 (5 bases). The CDR3 is made up of 12 amino acids. The germline CDR1 and CDR2 sequences are KGHSH and LQKENI. CDR3 amino acids: CAGSPGFGEQYF. The CDR3 coding sequence is TGTGCCGGCTCACCAGGGTTCGGTGAGCAGTACTTC.

This clonotype was found a few times. The chain has TRBV27 and TRBJ2-1; unclear D gene. The V gene's germline CDR1 is MNHEY and CDR2 SMNVEV (reference sequence). The V gene lost 0 bases and the J gene lost 8 bases, with 8 bases spanning the gap. The CDR3 length is 13 residues. The CDR3 DNA is TGTGCCAGCAGTTTATCGAACGGAGATGAGCAGTTCTTC. Translation: CASSLSNGDEQFF.

This clonotype was seen at least ten times. The chain couples TRBV4-3 to TRBJ2-7; D is possibly TRBD2 (5 bases). The CDR3 runs to 15 residues. Germline-derived CDR1 and CDR2 are LGHNA and YSLEER. V was shortened by 0 bases and J by 0 bases, with 9 bases between the two germline ends. CDR3 bases: TGCGCCAGCAGCCAAGACTTAGCGTTCTCCTACGAGCAGTACTTC. The encoded protein is CASSQDLAFSYEQYF.

The CDR3 sequence is CASSVQGSNQPQHF. Here the CDR3 DNA reads TGTGCCAGCAGCGTACAGGGGAGCAATCAGCCCCAGCATTTT. The V call is TRBV7-9, the J call TRBJ1-5, with 7 bases that match TRBD1. The CDR3 sequence is 14 residues long. The trim removed 5 bases at V and 1 base at J, leaving 2 bases unmatched. The germline CDR1 and CDR2 sequences are SEHNR and FQNEAQ (reference sequence).

V is TRBV20-1 and J is TRBJ2-1, with unresolved D. The DNA end is more similar to TRBJ2-7, so the J call may be wrong. CDR1 DFQATT and CDR2 SNEGSKA come from the germline V gene (reference sequence). This CDR3 has 15 amino acids. The CDR3 DNA is TGCAGTGCTAGAGATCGCGAGGTAGGATACAATGAGCAGTACTTC. This codes for CSARDREVGYNEQYF.

In this sample, this clonotype turned up a few times. This sequence joins TRBV5-1 and TRBJ2-7, with 9 bases matching TRBD2. Germline V gene lookup returns CDR1 SGHRS and CDR2 YFSETQ. This CDR3 is 16 amino acids long. J gave up 3 bases and V 1 base, and 8 bases lay outside the gene matches. The CDR3 sequence: CASSLRAGGRNYEQYF. CDR3 sequence (DNA): TGCGCCAGCAGCTTGCGAGCGGGGGGCCGAAACTACGAGCAGTACTTC.

In its sample, this clonotype was seen many times. The gene calls are TRBV20-1 and TRBJ2-6; TRBD2 might be the D (6 bases). The CDR3 runs 12 residues. The V gene lost 6 bases and the J gene lost 10 bases, with 13 bases spanning the gap. Germline V CDR1 and CDR2: DFQATT, SNEGSKA (reference sequence). This CDR3 reads CSASSGENVLTF. CDR3 in DNA: TGCAGTGCATCCTCGGGAGAGAACGTCCTGACTTTC.

On this clonotype itself: At one end the junction does not follow the germline gene, possibly because of a read error. The V and J genes are TRBV12-3 or TRBV12-4 and TRBJ2-3; D might be TRBD2 (5 bases). The CDR3 is made up of 16 amino acids. The CDR3 loop is CASTPEGSARTYTQNF. The CDR3 DNA is TGTGCCAGCACCCCAGAGGGTTCGGCCCGCACATATACGCAGAATTTT.

The gene calls are TRBV18 and TRBJ2-1, with TRBD1 as a possible D gene (5 bases). Germline assignment: CDR1 KGHSH and CDR2 LQKENI. The CDR3 has 15 residues. The ends were cut back, 6 bases at V and 0 bases at J, with 12 bases in the middle. CDR3 protein: CASSSGWGSYNEQFF. In DNA, the CDR3 is TGTGCCAGCTCCTCAGGGTGGGGCTCCTACAATGAGCAGTTCTTC.

The chain couples TRBV7-2 to TRBJ1-5; D is possibly TRBD1 (5 bases). This CDR3 is built from 15 residues. The V gene lost 5 bases and the J gene lost 6 bases, with 17 bases spanning the gap. Germline lookup yields CDR1 SGHTA and CDR2 FQGNSA. Here the CDR3 DNA reads TGTGCCAGCAGCACGAGCGGGGGGGGTCTTCAGCCCCAGCATTTT. Residues: CASSTSGGGLQPQHF.

Notes on this clonotype: Given a much more abundant clone one base away, this may be a read error. The rearrangement joins TRBV10-3 to TRBJ2-1; D may be TRBD2 (6 bases). CDR3 length equals 13 residues. CDR1 and CDR2 (germline): ENHRY, SYGVKD. The CDR3 DNA reads TGTGCCATCAGGGAGTCTGGGACTCCTGAGCAGTTCTTC. This gives the protein CAIRESGTPEQFF.

This clonotype appeared a few times. The V and J genes are TRBV6-2 or TRBV6-3 and TRBJ2-5, with TRBD2 identical over 7 bases. The tail of the sequence fits TRBJ2-7 better, so the J call may be wrong. The CDR3 is 12 residues long. The V gene's germline CDR1 is MNHEY and CDR2 SVGEGT. The CDR3 loop reads CASRPGGHEQYF. The CDR3 DNA sequence: TGTGCCAGCAGGCCGGGAGGCCACGAGCAGTACTTC.

Worth noting for this clonotype: Possible read error: a much larger clone is one base away. This sequence joins TRBV12-5 and TRBJ2-4; 8 nucleotides match TRBD2. Judging by the DNA end, TRBJ2-7 fits better; the J call may be wrong. CDR1 and CDR2 (germline): LGHNT, FRNRAP. This CDR3 region has 15 residues. CDR3: CASGMSGSEGHEQYF. The CDR3 DNA sequence: TGTGCTAGTGGGATGAGCGGGAGTGAGGGCCACGAGCAGTACTTC.

A note on this clonotype: Since a much larger clone is just one base distant, this may be a read error. This chain connects TRBV5-1 to TRBJ2-7, with 14 positions matching TRBD2. Germline V gene data show CDR1 as SGHRS and CDR2 as YFSETQ. V trimming: 0 bases; J trimming: 7 bases; junction bases outside the gene matches: 12. This CDR3 has 18 residues. Here the CDR3 reads CASSLGLAGGRPYNEQYF. In DNA form, the CDR3 reads TGCGCCAGCAGCTTGGGACTAGCGGGGGGGCGGCCCTACAATGAGCAGTACTTC.

This clonotype was detected only a few times. A read error may produce the germline difference seen at one junction end. V and J are TRBV30 and TRBJ2-5; 12 bases are a match to TRBD1. This CDR3 has 15 amino acids. CDR1 is GTSNPN, CDR2 SVGIG, per germline (reference sequence). The CDR3 reads CAWSSGTGGEETQYF. As DNA, the CDR3 is TGTGCCTGGAGTTCCGGGACAGGGGGCGAAGAGACTCAGTACTTC. Using reference TRBV30 and TRBJ2-5 for the parts outside the CDR3, the full variable domain is SQTIHQWPATLVQPVGSPLSLECTVEGTSNPNLYWYRQAAGRGLQLLFYSVGIGQISSEVPQNLSASRPQDRQFILSSKKLLLSDSGFYLCAWSSGTGGEETQYFGPGTRLLVL.

The J gene is TRBJ2-5, the V gene TRBV7-3; 15 bases are shared with TRBD2. The V gene's germline CDR1 is SGHTA and CDR2 FQGTGA. The trim removed 3 bases at V and 0 bases at J, leaving 8 bases unmatched. The CDR3 consists of 19 residues. This CDR3 reads CASSLGLAGGRGHQETQYF. DNA of the CDR3: TGTGCCAGCAGCTTGGGACTAGCGGGGGGCCGGGGGCACCAAGAGACCCAGTACTTC.

Ten or more counts support this clonotype. This chain uses TRBV12-3 or TRBV12-4 with TRBJ1-2; the D is unclear. The CDR3 covers 13 residues. V lost 1 base and J lost 3, with 6 bases in between. The CDR3 DNA sequence: TGTGCCAGCAGTTTAGGGCCAGACTATGGCTACACCTTC. Translating gives CASSLGPDYGYTF.

In its sample, this clonotype was seen once. V is TRBV6-6 and J is TRBJ2-5; D remains ambiguous. The germline CDR1 and CDR2 sequences are MNHNY and SVGAGI (reference sequence). V was trimmed by 2 bases and J by 0 bases, leaving 13 bases between them. The CDR3 has 16 residues. The CDR3 sequence: CASSYTGSDHQETQYF. The CDR3, as DNA: TGTGCCAGCAGTTACACTGGGTCAGACCACCAAGAGACCCAGTACTTC.

V gene TRBV7-2 combines with J gene TRBJ2-5, with 9 bases matching TRBD2. The CDR3 has 17 residues. Germline assignment: CDR1 SGHTA and CDR2 FQGNSA. With V trimmed by 3 bases and J by 5 bases, 13 bases remained unmatched. The CDR3 bases are TGTGCCAGCAGCTTGAGGCGGGGGGGCCTTACTACTGAGACCCAGTACTTC. It specifies CASSLRRGGLTTETQYF. Looking up the rest from reference TRBV7-2 and TRBJ2-5 gives the full variable domain: GAGVSQSPSNKVTEKGKDVELRCDPISGHTALYWYRQSLGQGLEFLIYFQGNSAPDKSGLPSDRFSAERTGGSVSTLTIQRTQQEDSAVYLCASSLRRGGLTTETQYFGPGTRLLVL.

J is TRBJ2-1 and V is TRBV5-6; TRBD1 might be the D (5 bases). This CDR3 spans 16 amino acids. Trimming took 4 bases from V and 9 from J, leaving 23 bases between them. CDR1 and CDR2 from the germline V gene are SGHDT and YYEEEE. The CDR3 region is CASSPQEGLGRREQFF. CDR3 sequence (DNA): TGTGCCAGCAGCCCCCAGGAAGGGCTGGGGCGGCGTGAGCAGTTCTTC.

This chain connects TRBV3-1 to TRBJ2-7, with TRBD2 as a possible D gene (6 bases). CDR1 and CDR2 (germline): LGHDT, YNNKEL (reference sequence). V lost 2 bases to trimming and J lost 8 bases, with 19 bases between them. This CDR3 has 15 amino acids. The CDR3 DNA is TGTGCCAGCAGCCAACTTCTGGACTACAACCTCCAGCAGTACTTC. This codes for CASSQLLDYNLQQYF.

This clonotype was picked up many times. V and J are TRBV12-3 or TRBV12-4 and TRBJ2-7, with TRBD1 matching 11 bases. CDR3 size: 14 residues. After removal of 5 bases from V and 5 bases from J, the junction contained 5 bases not matched to a gene. The CDR3 loop is CASSERDRGDEQYF. The CDR3 coding sequence is TGTGCCAGCAGTGAAAGGGACAGGGGGGACGAGCAGTACTTC.

V and J are TRBV7-2 and TRBJ2-3; D is tentatively TRBD1 or TRBD2 (5 bases each). The CDR3 is 17 residues long. V gave up 4 bases and J gave up 2 bases, with 19 bases separating them. Germline V gene lookup returns CDR1 SGHTA and CDR2 FQGNSA. The CDR3 DNA reads as TGTGCCAGCAGCTACTATGGCGCGAGGGGACCCACAGATACGCAGTATTTT. This translates into CASSYYGARGPTDTQYF.